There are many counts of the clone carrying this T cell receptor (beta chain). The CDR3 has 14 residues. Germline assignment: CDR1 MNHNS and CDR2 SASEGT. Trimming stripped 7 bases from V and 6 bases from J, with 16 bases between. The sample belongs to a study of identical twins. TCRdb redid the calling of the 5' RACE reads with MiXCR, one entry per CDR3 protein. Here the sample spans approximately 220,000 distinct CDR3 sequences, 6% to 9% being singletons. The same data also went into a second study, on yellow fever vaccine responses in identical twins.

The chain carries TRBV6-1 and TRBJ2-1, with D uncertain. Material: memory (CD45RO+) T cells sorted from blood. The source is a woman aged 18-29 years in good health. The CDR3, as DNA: TGTGCCAGCAAAATTAACGGCGTATCCAATGAGCAGTTCTTC. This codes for CASKINGVSNEQFF.